This T cell receptor (beta chain) was sequenced in a study of human T cells and chemical hapten exposure. This clonotype has a handful of counts. Its antigen is still unknown. Time point here: patch test 3, about 24 weeks after DPC sensitization. Treatment here: therapeutic diphenylcyclopropenone sensitization with weekly scalp DPC. Per the germline V gene, CDR1 is SNHLY and CDR2 is FYNNEI. V lost 4 bases to trimming and J lost 6 bases, with 22 bases between them. CDR3 length: 16 amino acids. General study points: Expanded TCRs made up significantly more big CDR3 similarity clusters than controls did.

TCRdb analysed the RACE reads with MiXCR anew, one entry per CDR3 protein. The table has some 180,000 distinct CDR3 sequences, more than 20% seen once. J is TRBJ2-7 and V is TRBV2, with D tentatively TRBD2 (6 bases). Sample: whole blood, taken in connection with sensitization to the hapten diphenylcyclopropenone (DPC). This receptor was identified in a woman aged 40-49 years with alopecia areata. Some clones in this sample may be carry-over from other donors' samples. Here the CDR3 DNA reads TGTGCCAGCAGTGGACACCCGGGACTTCTTTCTGCCGAGCAGTACTTC. Translated, it gives CASSGHPGLLSAEQYF.